A single sample gave rise to the 16 T cell receptor beta chains below, sequenced in a study of blood T cell repertoires in COVID-19. Generated by immunoSEQ multiplex PCR, the TCRdb table keeps only in-frame clones and is missing some. The table has about 150,000 clones, about 90% seen once; the top ten hold about 7%. Sequenced sample: PBMCs or T cells enriched from blood (not recorded which). These receptors were obtained from a woman aged 50 to 65 who had recovered from COVID-19.

This chain uses TRBV30 with TRBJ1-5, with D unresolved. This CDR3 has 14 amino acids. CDR1 and CDR2 (germline): GTSNPN, SVGIG (reference sequence). Trimming took off 0 bases at V and 5 bases at J, with 11 bases between the two ends. The CDR3 DNA reads as TGTGCCTGGAGTGTTCTAGCTGAGGATCAGCCCCAGCATTTT. Its translation is CAWSVLAEDQPQHF.

The V and J genes are TRBV9 and TRBJ1-6; the D gene is possibly TRBD1 (6 bases). CDR1 is SGDLS and CDR2 is YYNGEE in the germline V gene. The V gene lost 1 base and the J gene lost 4 bases, with 9 bases spanning the gap. CDR3 length equals 15 residues. DNA of the CDR3: TGTGCCAGCAGCGTATTGGGGACATATAATTCACCCCTCCACTTT. Encoded protein: CASSVLGTYNSPLHF.

The chain combines TRBV4-2 with TRBJ2-3; 9 nucleotides match TRBD2. CDR3 length: 15 amino acids. The germline CDR1 and CDR2 sequences are LGHNA and YNFKEQ. The V and J ends lost 0 bases and 4 bases, in that order; junction bases with no gene match: 2. This chain's CDR3 is CASSQETSGADTQYF. Here the CDR3 DNA reads TGTGCCAGCAGCCAAGAGACTAGCGGAGCAGATACGCAGTATTTT.

The CDR3 bases are TGTGCCAGCAGCCTAAGACAGGGAAGGATTAACACTGAAGCTTTCTTT. Translating gives CASSLRQGRINTEAFF. This rearrangement joins TRBV3-1 (or the pseudogene TRBV3-2) to TRBJ1-1; 7 bases agree with TRBD1. Germline CDR1 and CDR2: LGHDT and YNNKEL (reference sequence). The CDR3 sequence is 16 residues long. Trimming at V came to 4 bases and at J to 2 bases, leaving 10 bases not matched to a gene.

This rearrangement joins TRBV4-3 to TRBJ1-2; perhaps TRBD1 as D (5 bases). CDR3 size: 15 residues. Germline V lookup: CDR1 LGHNA, CDR2 YSLEER. The germline V and J ends were trimmed by 1 base and 3 bases, with 12 bases remaining between them. CDR3 coding DNA: TGCGCCAGCAGCCAAGCCAGGGAAGAGTACTATGGCTACACCTTC. Its protein product is CASSQAREEYYGYTF.

The chain joins TRBV4-3 to TRBJ2-3; no reliable D call. CDR1 is LGHNA, CDR2 YSLEER, per germline. The CDR3 contains 17 residues. Between the trimmed V and J ends, which lost 0 bases and 2 bases, there was a span of 15 bases. Here the CDR3 reads CASSQDSRPTFTDTQYF. The CDR3 DNA reads TGCGCCAGCAGCCAAGACTCGCGCCCGACTTTCACAGATACGCAGTATTTT.

V and J are TRBV19 and TRBJ1-4; possibly TRBD1 for D (6 bases). Germline V gene data show CDR1 as LNHDA and CDR2 as SQIVND (reference sequence). Trimming removed 5 bases from V and 2 bases from J, with 12 bases in between. CDR3 length: 15 amino acids. CDR3 region: CASSVTGKTNEKLFF. The CDR3 nucleotides read TGTGCCAGTAGTGTTACAGGGAAGACTAATGAAAAACTGTTTTTT. Full variable domain (rest looked up from reference TRBV19 and TRBJ1-4): DGGITQSPKYLFRKEGQNVTLSCEQNLNHDAMYWYRQDPGQGLRLIYYSQIVNDFQKGDIAEGYSVSREKKESFPLTVTSAQKNPTAFYLCASSVTGKTNEKLFFGSGTQLSVL.

V usage is TRBV7-8 and J usage is TRBJ1-2; D possibly corresponds to TRBD1 (5 bases). The germline V gene encodes CDR1 SGHVS and CDR2 FQNEAQ. CDR3 length: 14 amino acids. Trimming took off 7 bases at V and 1 base at J, with 13 bases between the two ends. CDR3 coding DNA: TGTGCCAGCACCCCGACAGAGTTTAACTATGGCTACACCTTC. It encodes CASTPTEFNYGYTF.

The chain carries TRBV5-1 and TRBJ2-1, with 7 bases lining up with TRBD2. The CDR3 covers 14 residues. Germline V gene sequence: CDR1 SGHRS, CDR2 YFSETQ. V shed 0 bases, J shed 5 bases, and the junction held 2 bases outside the gene matches. This CDR3 reads CASSLEGGHNEQFF. The DNA for the CDR3 is TGCGCCAGCAGCTTGGAGGGAGGGCACAATGAGCAGTTCTTC.

This chain links TRBV10-2 with TRBJ2-7, with D tentatively TRBD1 (7 bases). The V gene lost 6 bases and the J gene lost 3 bases, with 18 bases spanning the gap. The CDR3 consists of 15 residues. CDR1 WSHSY and CDR2 SAAADI come from the germline V gene. In DNA, the CDR3 is TGCGCCAGCAGGAACGGGCAGGGGGGATACTACGAGCAGTACTTC. Amino acids: CASRNGQGGYYEQYF.

J is TRBJ2-3 and V is TRBV27; weak D call: TRBD2 (6 bases). V was pared by 2 bases and J by 3 bases, with 9 bases between. Germline lookup yields CDR1 MNHEY and CDR2 SMNVEV (reference sequence). The CDR3 is 14 amino acids. CDR3 amino acids: CASSLRGRTDTQYF. As DNA, the CDR3 is TGTGCCAGCAGTTTACGAGGGAGGACAGATACGCAGTATTTT.

This chain uses TRBV3-1 (or the pseudogene TRBV3-2) with TRBJ2-2; TRBD1 is a possible D gene (6 bases). The CDR3 contains 16 residues. Germline CDR1 LGHDT, CDR2 YNNKEL (reference sequence). V was pared by 1 base and J by 5 bases, with 14 bases between. The CDR3 here is CASSQVPGVGTGELFF. DNA of the CDR3: TGTGCCAGCAGCCAAGTTCCAGGGGTAGGGACCGGGGAGCTGTTTTTT.

This clone was observed a single time. The chain recombines TRBV30 with TRBJ1-2; TRBD1 matches at 7 bases. Germline CDR1 reads GTSNPN; CDR2 reads SVGIG (reference sequence). The CDR3 sequence is 12 residues long. V lost 3 bases to trimming and J lost 3 bases; unmatched junction nucleotides: 1. CDR3 amino acids: CAWSRGDYGYTF. The DNA for the CDR3 is TGTGCCTGGAGCAGGGGGGACTATGGCTACACCTTC.

J is TRBJ2-7 and V is TRBV7-9, with D perhaps TRBD1 (5 bases). The CDR3 contains 14 residues. V gave up 1 base and J gave up 5 bases, with 12 bases separating them. Germline assignment: CDR1 SEHNR and CDR2 FQNEAQ (reference sequence). Written as DNA, the CDR3 is TGTGCCAGCAGCTTAGTATCAGGGTCCGACGAGCAGTACTTC. Translating gives CASSLVSGSDEQYF.

The table lists this clone with a count of one. The V gene is TRBV30, the J gene TRBJ2-7; D is possibly TRBD2 (6 bases). CDR1 is GTSNPN, CDR2 SVGIG, per germline (reference sequence). This CDR3 spans 16 amino acids. With 3 bases removed from V and 3 bases from J, the gap between germline ends came to 21 bases. The CDR3 sequence: CAWRPLRGAGGYEQYF. CDR3 bases: TGTGCCTGGAGACCCTTAAGAGGAGCGGGTGGCTACGAGCAGTACTTC.

The CDR3 DNA follows: TGCGCCAGCAGCCAAAAACAGGAACTGAACACTGAAGCTTTCTTT. It codes for CASSQKQELNTEAFF. The chain recombines TRBV4-3 with TRBJ1-1, with a possible D match to TRBD1 (5 bases). V was cut by 2 bases and J by 0 bases, with 10 bases left in between. The CDR3 runs to 15 residues. Germline V lookup: CDR1 LGHNA, CDR2 YSLEER.